This TCR beta chain was observed in a study of blood T cell repertoires in COVID-19. Libraries were prepared by immunoSEQ multiplex PCR; TCRdb keeps only in-frame clonotypes and omits some of them. Of about 170,000 clones in the sample, about 88% were seen once. The sequence was obtained from a man in his sixties with acute or convalescent COVID-19. The sample comprised peripheral blood.

The CDR3 sequence is CASSSRTHRSGNTEAFF. CDR3 bases: TGTGCCAGCAGCTCGAGGACCCACAGGAGTGGGAACACTGAAGCTTTCTTT. The gene calls are TRBV7-2 and TRBJ1-1, with D possibly being TRBD1 (5 bases). V shed 4 bases and J shed 1 base, with 19 bases lying between them. This CDR3 is built from 17 residues. Germline V gives CDR1 SGHTA, CDR2 FQGNSA.